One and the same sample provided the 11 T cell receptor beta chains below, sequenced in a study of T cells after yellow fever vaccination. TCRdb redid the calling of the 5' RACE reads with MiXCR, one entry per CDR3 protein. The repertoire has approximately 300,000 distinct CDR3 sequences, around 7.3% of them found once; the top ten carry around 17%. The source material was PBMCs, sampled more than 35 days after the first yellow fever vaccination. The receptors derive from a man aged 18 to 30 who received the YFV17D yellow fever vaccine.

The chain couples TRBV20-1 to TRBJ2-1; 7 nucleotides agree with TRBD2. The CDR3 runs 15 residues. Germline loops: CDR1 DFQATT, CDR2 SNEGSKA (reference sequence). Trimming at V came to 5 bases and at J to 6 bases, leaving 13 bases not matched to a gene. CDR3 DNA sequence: TGCAGTGCTCGCTCGGCCGGGGGGAGAGGCAATGAGCAGTTCTTC. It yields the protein CSARSAGGRGNEQFF.

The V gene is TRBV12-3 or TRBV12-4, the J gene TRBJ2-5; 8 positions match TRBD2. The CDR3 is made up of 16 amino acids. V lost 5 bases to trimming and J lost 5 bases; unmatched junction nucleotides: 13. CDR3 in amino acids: CASSPRWSGLGETQYF. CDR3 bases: TGTGCCAGCAGTCCCCGGTGGTCGGGACTAGGGGAGACCCAGTACTTC.

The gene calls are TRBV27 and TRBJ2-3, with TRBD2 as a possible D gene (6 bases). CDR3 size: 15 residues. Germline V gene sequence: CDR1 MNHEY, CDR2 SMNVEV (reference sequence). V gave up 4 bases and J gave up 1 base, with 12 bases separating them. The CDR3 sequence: CASSSGVLGTDTQYF. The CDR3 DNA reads TGTGCCAGCAGTTCGGGGGTGTTGGGCACAGATACGCAGTATTTT.

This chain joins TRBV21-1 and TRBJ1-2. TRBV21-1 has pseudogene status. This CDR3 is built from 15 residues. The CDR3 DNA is TGTGCCAGCAGCAAGGCTCCAGGTGCAAACTATGGCTACACCTTC. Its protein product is CASSKAPGANYGYTF.

CDR3 sequence reads: CASSTMDGYTEAFF. CDR3 DNA sequence: TGTGCCAGCAGCACCATGGACGGCTACACTGAAGCTTTCTTT. V is TRBV7-2 and J is TRBJ1-1, with D uncertain. Between the trimmed V and J ends, which lost 5 bases and 3 bases, there was a span of 13 bases. CDR1 is SGHTA and CDR2 is FQGNSA in the germline V gene. CDR3 length: 14 amino acids.

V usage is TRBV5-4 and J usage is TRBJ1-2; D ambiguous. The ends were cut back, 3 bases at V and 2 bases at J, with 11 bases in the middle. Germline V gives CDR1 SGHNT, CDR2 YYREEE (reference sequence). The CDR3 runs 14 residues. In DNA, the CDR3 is TGTGCCAGCAGCTCCCGGATGGAGAACTATGGCTACACCTTC. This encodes CASSSRMENYGYTF.

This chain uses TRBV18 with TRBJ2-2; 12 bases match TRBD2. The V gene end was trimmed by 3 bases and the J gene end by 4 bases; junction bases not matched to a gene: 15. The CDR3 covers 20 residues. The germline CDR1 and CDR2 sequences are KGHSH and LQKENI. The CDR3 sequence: CASSPASGGAWLGATGELFF. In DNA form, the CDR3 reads TGTGCCAGCTCACCTGCTAGCGGGGGGGCCTGGCTCGGCGCCACCGGGGAGCTGTTTTTT.

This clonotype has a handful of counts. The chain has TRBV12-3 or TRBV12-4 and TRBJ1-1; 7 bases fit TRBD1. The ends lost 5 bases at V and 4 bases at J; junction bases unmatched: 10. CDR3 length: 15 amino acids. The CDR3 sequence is CASSLRQGESTEAFF. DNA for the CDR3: TGTGCCAGCAGTCTGAGACAGGGAGAAAGCACTGAAGCTTTCTTT.

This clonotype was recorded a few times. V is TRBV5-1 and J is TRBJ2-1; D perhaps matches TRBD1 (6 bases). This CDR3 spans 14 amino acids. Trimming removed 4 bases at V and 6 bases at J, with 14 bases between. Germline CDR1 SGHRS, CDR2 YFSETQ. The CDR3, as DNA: TGCGCCAGCAGCCTGGGGGACACTAGCAATGAGCAGTTCTTC. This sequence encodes CASSLGDTSNEQFF.

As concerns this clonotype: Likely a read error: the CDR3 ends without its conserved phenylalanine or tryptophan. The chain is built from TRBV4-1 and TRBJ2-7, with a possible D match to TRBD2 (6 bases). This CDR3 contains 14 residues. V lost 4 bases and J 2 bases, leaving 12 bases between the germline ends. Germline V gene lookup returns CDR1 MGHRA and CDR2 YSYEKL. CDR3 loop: CASSLGLGTYEQYY. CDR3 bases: TGCGCCAGCAGCCTGGGACTGGGGACCTACGAGCAGTACTAC.

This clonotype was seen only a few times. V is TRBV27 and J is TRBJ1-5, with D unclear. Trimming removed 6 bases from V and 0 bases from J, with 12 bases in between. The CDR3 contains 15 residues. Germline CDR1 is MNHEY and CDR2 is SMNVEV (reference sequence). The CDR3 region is CASSLDSYSNQPQHF. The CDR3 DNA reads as TGTGCCAGCAGCTTGGACTCCTATAGCAATCAGCCCCAGCATTTT.